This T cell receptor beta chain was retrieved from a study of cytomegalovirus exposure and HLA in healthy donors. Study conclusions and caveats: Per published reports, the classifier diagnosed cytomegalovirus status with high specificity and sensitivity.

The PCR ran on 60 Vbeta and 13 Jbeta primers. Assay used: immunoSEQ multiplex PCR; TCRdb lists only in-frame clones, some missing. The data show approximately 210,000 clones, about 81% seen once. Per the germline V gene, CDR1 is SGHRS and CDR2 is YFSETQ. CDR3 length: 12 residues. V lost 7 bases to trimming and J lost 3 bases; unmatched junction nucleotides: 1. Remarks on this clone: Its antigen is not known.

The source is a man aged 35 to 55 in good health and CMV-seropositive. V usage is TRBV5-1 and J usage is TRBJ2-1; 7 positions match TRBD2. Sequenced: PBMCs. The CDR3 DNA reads TGCGCCAGCGGACTAGACTACAATGAGCAGTTCTTC. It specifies CASGLDYNEQFF.